This TCR beta chain came from a study of PD-1 blockade in classical Hodgkin lymphoma. The study, taken as a whole, reports: Reported findings placed baseline TCR diversity lower in newly diagnosed patients (compared with healthy donors). By C4D1, diversity of CD4+ TCRs had risen significantly, whereas that of CD8+ TCRs had not.

The V end was cut by 0 bases, the J end by 6 bases, with 12 bases between. The CDR3 sequence is 14 residues long. From germline, CDR1 is SGDLS and CDR2 YYNGEE. Only in-frame clones appear in the TCRdb table, and some are missing; sequencing was by immunoSEQ multiplex PCR. The sample lists more than 20,000 clones; roughly 80% were seen once. Concerning this clone: Its antigen is as yet unknown.

Indicated time point: cycle 4 day 1 (C4D1), after five to seven weeks of nivolumab. Following autologous stem cell transplantation, relapse occurred in every patient, and exposure to brentuximab vedotin varied. The study recorded best responses of complete response, partial response or progressive disease. The clonotype originates from a human donor with classical Hodgkin lymphoma. The chain uses TRBV9 and TRBJ1-2; D possibly corresponds to TRBD1 (5 bases). Sample: peripheral blood mononuclear cells (PBMCs), taken before the fourth cycle of nivolumab. The chain's CDR3 is CASSVEGQGDGYTF. In DNA form, the CDR3 reads TGTGCCAGCAGCGTAGAAGGGCAGGGTGATGGCTACACCTTC.